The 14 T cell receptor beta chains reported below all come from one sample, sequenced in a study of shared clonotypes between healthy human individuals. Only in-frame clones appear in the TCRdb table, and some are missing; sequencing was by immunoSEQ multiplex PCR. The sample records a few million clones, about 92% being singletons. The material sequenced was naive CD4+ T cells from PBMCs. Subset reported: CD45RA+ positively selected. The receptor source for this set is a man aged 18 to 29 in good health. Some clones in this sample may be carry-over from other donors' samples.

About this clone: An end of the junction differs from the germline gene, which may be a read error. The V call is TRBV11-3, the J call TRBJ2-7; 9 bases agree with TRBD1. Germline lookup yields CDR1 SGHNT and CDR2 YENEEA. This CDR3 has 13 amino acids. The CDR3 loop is CASSTGGSNEQYF. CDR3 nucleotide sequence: TGTGCCAGCAGCACAGGGGGCTCCAACGAGCAGTACTTC.

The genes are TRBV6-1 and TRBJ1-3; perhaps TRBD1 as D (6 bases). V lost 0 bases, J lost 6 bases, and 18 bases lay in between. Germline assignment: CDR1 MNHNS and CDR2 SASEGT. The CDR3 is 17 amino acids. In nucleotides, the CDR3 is TGTGCCAGCAGTGAAGCTTTAGGGGGGGTTCGTGCAAACACCATATATTTT. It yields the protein CASSEALGGVRANTIYF.

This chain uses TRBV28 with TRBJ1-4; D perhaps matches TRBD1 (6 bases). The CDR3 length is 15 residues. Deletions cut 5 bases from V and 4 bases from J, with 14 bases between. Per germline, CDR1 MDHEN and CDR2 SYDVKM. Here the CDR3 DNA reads TGTGCCAGCAGTGGGCGGGGGGCCTATAATGAAAAACTGTTTTTT. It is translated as CASSGRGAYNEKLFF.

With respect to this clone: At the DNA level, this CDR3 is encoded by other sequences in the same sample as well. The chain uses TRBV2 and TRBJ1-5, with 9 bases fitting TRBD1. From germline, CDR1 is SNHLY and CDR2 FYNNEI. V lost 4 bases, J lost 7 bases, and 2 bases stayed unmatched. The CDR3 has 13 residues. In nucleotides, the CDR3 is TGTGCCAGCAGTGGGGACAGGGACCAGCCCCAGCATTTT. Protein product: CASSGDRDQPQHF. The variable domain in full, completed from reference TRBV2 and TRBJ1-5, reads EPEVTQTPSHQVTQMGQEVILRCVPISNHLYFYWYRQILGQKVEFLVSFYNNEISEKSEIFDDQFSVERPDGSNFTLKIRSTKLEDSAMYFCASSGDRDQPQHFGDGTRLSIL.

CDR3 sequence reads: CASSRKDRVNTEAFF. The CDR3 nucleotides are TGTGCCAGCAGCCGAAAGGACAGGGTGAACACTGAAGCTTTCTTT. The chain links TRBV6-5 to TRBJ1-1, with TRBD1 identical over 8 bases. J lost 0 bases, V lost 6 bases, and 6 bases had no gene match. The CDR3 contains 15 residues. Germline CDR1 is MNHEY and CDR2 is SVGAGI.

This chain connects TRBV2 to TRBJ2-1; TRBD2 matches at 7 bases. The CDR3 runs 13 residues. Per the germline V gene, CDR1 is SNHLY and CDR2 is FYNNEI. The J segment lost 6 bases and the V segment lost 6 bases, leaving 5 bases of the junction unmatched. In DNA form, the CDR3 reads TGTGCCAGCAGAGGACTAGTGATCAATGAGCAGTTCTTC. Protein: CASRGLVINEQFF.

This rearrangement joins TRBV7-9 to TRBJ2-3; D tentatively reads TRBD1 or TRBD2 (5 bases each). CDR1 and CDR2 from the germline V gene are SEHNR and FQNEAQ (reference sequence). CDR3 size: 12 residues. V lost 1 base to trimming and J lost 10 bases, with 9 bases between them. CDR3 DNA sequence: TGTGCCAGCAGCTTAGGACGGGGCGCGCAGTATTTT. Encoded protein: CASSLGRGAQYF.

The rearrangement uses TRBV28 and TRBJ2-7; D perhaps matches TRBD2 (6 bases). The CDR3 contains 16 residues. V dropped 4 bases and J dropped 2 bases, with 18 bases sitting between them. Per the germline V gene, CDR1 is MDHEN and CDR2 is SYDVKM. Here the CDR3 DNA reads TGTGCCAGCAGTTCTTACGGGACTCCTGATCCCTACGAGCAGTACTTC. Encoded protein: CASSSYGTPDPYEQYF.

The CDR3 coding sequence is TGCAGCGCCCGGTCGCTGTACGGCTACGAGCAGTACTTC. It encodes CSARSLYGYEQYF. V gene TRBV29-1 combines with J gene TRBJ2-7; D not resolved. The V and J ends lost 7 bases and 3 bases respectively, with 16 bases between them. This CDR3 has 13 amino acids. CDR1 is SQVTM and CDR2 is ANQGSEA in the germline V gene.

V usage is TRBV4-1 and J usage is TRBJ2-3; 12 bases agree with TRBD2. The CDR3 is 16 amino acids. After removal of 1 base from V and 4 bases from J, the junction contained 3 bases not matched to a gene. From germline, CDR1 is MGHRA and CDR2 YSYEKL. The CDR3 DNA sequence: TGCGCCAGCAGCCAAGTGACTAGCGGGGGTGCAGATACGCAGTATTTT. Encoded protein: CASSQVTSGGADTQYF.

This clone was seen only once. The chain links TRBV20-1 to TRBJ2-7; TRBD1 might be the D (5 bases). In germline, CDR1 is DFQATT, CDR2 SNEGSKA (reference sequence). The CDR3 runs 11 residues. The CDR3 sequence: CSRRGGNEQYF. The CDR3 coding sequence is TGCAGCCGAAGGGGTGGCAACGAGCAGTACTTC.

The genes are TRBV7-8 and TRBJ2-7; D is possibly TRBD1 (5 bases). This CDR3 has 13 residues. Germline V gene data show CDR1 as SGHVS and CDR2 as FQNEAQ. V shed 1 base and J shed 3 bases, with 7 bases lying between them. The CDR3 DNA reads TGTGCCAGCAGCTTAGGGGGCCACTACGAGCAGTACTTC. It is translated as CASSLGGHYEQYF. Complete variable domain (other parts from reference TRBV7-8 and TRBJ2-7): GAGVSQSPRYKVAKRGQDVALRCDPISGHVSLFWYQQALGQGPEFLTYFQNEAQLDKSGLPSDRFFAERPEGSVSTLKIQRTQQEDSAVYLCASSLGGHYEQYFGPGTRLTVT.

The CDR3 is CASSDLRTGQETQYF. The CDR3, as DNA: TGTGCCAGCAGTGACCTGAGGACTGGCCAAGAGACCCAGTACTTC. J is TRBJ2-5 and V is TRBV25-1; a weak D match, TRBD2 (5 bases). In germline, CDR1 is MGHDK, CDR2 SYGVNS. This CDR3 spans 15 amino acids. Trimming cost V 3 bases and J 1 base, with 12 bases left between them.

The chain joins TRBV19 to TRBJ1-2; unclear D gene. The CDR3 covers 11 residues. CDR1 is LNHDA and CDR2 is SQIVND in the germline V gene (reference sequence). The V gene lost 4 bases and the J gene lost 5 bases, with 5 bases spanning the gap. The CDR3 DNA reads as TGTGCCAGTAGTAAACATTATGGCTACACCTTC. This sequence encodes CASSKHYGYTF.